This T cell receptor beta chain was identified during a study of shared clonotypes between healthy human individuals. General observations from the study: Sampling covered nothing but blood. Tissue TCR repertoires likely differ from those found in blood. Generation probability values for non-shared clonotypes were lower than those for clonotypes shared by all four donors.

Looked up from germline, CDR1 is MDHEN and CDR2 is SYDVKM. Trimming at V came to 3 bases and at J to 0 bases, leaving 4 bases not matched to a gene. The CDR3 is made up of 15 amino acids. As defined, naive CD8 cells were CD45RO-negative and positively selected for CCR7, with terminally differentiated effector memory CD45RA+ cells excluded. In regard to this clone: Its specificity is unknown.

Method: immunoSEQ multiplex PCR; TCRdb's copy keeps in-frame clones and lacks some. The sample consists of around 2.1 million clones, around 93% of them appearing once. This TCR derives from a man younger than 30 in good health. Some clones in this sample may be carry-over from other donors' samples. The sequenced material came from naive CD8+ T cells from PBMCs. The chain couples TRBV28 to TRBJ2-7, with 8 bases aligning to TRBD2. CDR3 sequence: CASSFIAGSSYEQYF. As DNA, the CDR3 is TGTGCCAGCAGTTTTATAGCGGGGAGCTCCTACGAGCAGTACTTC.